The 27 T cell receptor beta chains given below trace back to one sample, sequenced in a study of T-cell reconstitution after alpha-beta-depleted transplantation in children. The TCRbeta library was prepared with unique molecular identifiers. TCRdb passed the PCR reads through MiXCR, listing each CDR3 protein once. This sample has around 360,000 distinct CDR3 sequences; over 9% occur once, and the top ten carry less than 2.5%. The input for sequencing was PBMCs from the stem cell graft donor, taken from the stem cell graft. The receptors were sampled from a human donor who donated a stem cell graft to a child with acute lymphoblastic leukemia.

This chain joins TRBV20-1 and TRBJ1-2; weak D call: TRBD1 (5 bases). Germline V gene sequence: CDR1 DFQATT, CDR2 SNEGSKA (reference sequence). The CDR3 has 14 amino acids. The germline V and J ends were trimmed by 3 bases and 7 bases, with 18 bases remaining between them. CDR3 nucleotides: TGCAGTGCTAGGGGGGACGCCGCCAAGGGTGGCTACACCTTC. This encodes CSARGDAAKGGYTF.

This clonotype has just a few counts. CDR3 protein: CASSYSGSGHEQFF. As DNA, the CDR3 is TGTGCCAGCAGTTACTCCGGGAGTGGTCATGAGCAGTTCTTC. This chain connects TRBV6-5 to TRBJ2-1, with D perhaps TRBD2 (6 bases). V was shortened by 0 bases and J by 8 bases, with 11 bases between the two germline ends. The germline V gene has CDR1 MNHEY and CDR2 SVGAGI. CDR3 length: 14 residues.

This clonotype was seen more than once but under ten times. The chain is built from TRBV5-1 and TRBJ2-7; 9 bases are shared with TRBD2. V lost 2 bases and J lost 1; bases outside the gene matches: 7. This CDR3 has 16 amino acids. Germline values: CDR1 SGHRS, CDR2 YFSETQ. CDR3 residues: CASSFGSGLASYEQYF. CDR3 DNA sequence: TGCGCCAGCAGCTTTGGTAGCGGACTAGCGTCCTACGAGCAGTACTTC.

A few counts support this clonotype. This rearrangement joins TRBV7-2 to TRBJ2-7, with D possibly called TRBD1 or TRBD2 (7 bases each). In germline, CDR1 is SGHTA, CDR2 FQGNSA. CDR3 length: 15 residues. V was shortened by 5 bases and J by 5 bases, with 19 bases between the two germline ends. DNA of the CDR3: TGTGCCAGCAGCGGATGGGGGGAGGGGGCTGACGAGCAGTACTTC. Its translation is CASSGWGEGADEQYF.

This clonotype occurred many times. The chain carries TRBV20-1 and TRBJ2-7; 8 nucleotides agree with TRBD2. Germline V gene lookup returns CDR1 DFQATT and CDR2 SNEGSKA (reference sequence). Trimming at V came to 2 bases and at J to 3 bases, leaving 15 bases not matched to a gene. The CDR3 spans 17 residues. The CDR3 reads CSARPSDGGGKVYEQYF. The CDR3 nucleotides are TGCAGTGCTAGACCTTCCGACGGGGGGGGAAAGGTCTACGAGCAGTACTTC.

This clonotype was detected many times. The CDR3 reads CASSFRQSGETQYF. As DNA, the CDR3 is TGTGCCAGCAGCTTCCGACAGTCCGGGGAGACCCAGTACTTC. J is TRBJ2-5 and V is TRBV7-9; tentatively, D is TRBD1 (5 bases). With 3 bases removed from V and 5 bases from J, the gap between germline ends came to 13 bases. The CDR3 is made up of 14 amino acids. Germline loops: CDR1 SEHNR, CDR2 FQNEAQ (reference sequence).

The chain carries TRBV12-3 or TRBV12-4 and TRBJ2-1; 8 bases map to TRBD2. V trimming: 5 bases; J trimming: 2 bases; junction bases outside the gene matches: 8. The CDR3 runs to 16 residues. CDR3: CASSPLASGPYNEQFF. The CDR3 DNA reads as TGTGCCAGCAGTCCCCTCGCTAGCGGGCCCTACAATGAGCAGTTCTTC.

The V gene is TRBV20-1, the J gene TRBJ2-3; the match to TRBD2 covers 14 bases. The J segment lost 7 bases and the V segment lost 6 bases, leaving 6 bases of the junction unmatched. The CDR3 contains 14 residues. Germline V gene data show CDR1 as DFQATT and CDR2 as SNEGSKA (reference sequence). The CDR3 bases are TGCAGTGCGTCCGGGACTAGCGGGGGATATACGCAGTATTTT. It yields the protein CSASGTSGGYTQYF.

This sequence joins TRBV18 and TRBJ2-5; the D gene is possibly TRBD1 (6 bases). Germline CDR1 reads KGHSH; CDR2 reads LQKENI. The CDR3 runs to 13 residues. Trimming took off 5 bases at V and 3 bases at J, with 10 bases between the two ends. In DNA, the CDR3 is TGTGCCAGCTCATCAGGGGCGAAAGAGACCCAGTACTTC. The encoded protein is CASSSGAKETQYF.

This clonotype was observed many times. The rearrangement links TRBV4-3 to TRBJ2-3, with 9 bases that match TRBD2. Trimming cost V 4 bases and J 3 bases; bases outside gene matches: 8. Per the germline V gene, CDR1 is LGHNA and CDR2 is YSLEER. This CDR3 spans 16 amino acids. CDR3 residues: CASSPYPAGGTDTQYF. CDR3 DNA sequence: TGCGCCAGCAGCCCATACCCAGCGGGAGGTACAGATACGCAGTATTTT.

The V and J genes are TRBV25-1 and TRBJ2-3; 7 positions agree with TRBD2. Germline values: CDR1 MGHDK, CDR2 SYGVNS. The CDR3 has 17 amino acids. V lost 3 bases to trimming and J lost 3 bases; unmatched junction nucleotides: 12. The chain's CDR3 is CASSEVLTSVSTDTQYF. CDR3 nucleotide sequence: TGTGCCAGCAGTGAGGTGCTTACTAGCGTGAGTACAGATACGCAGTATTTT.

The CDR3 DNA reads as TGCAGCGTTGAAGATGCCCTAGCGGGAGGGCCCGTTGAGCAGTACTTC. The encoded protein is CSVEDALAGGPVEQYF. J is TRBJ2-7 and V is TRBV29-1; TRBD2 matches 12 bases. Unmatched junction bases numbered 10, after V lost 0 bases and J lost 7 bases. The CDR3 has 16 residues. Germline V gene data show CDR1 as SQVTM and CDR2 as ANQGSEA.

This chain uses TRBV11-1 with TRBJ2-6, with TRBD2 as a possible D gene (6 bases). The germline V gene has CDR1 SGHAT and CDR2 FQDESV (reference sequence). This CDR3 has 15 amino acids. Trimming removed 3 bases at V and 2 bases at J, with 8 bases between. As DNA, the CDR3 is TGTGCCAGCAGCTTTCGGGGGACTGGGGCCAACGTCCTGACTTTC. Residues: CASSFRGTGANVLTF. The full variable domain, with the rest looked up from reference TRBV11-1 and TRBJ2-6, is EAEVAQSPRYKITEKSQAVAFWCDPISGHATLYWYRQILGQGPELLVQFQDESVVDDSQLPKDRFSAERLKGVDSTLKIQPAELGDSAMYLCASSFRGTGANVLTFGAGSRLTVL.

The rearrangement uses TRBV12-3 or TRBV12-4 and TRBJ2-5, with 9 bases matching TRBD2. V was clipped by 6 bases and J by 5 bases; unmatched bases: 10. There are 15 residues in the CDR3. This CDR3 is CASRGWTSVRETQYF. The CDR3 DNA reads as TGTGCCAGCAGGGGTTGGACTAGCGTACGGGAGACCCAGTACTTC.

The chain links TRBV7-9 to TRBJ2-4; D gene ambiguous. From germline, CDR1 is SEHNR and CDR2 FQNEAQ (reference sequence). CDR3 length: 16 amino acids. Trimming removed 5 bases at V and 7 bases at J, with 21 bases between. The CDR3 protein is CASSPKFGPSGNIQYF. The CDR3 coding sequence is TGTGCCAGCAGCCCGAAGTTTGGCCCAAGTGGTAACATTCAGTACTTC. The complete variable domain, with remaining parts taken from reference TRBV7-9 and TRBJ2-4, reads DTGVSQNPRHKITKRGQNVTFRCDPISEHNRLYWYRQTLGQGPEFLTYFQNEAQLEKSRLLSDRFSAERPKGSFSTLEIQRTEQGDSAMYLCASSPKFGPSGNIQYFGAGTRLSVL.

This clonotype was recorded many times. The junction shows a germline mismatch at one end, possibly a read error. CDR3 DNA: TGCGCCAGCAGCTTGGGAGACCGAACCCGGGCTTTTTTC. It codes for CASSLGDRTRAFF. The V gene is TRBV5-1, the J gene TRBJ2-1, with D unclear. Germline V CDR1 and CDR2: SGHRS, YFSETQ. The CDR3 extends over 13 amino acids.

The CDR3 DNA sequence: TGTGCCACCAGCCCAAGACAGCCCAATCAGCCCCAGCATTTT. Translated: CATSPRQPNQPQHF. The chain couples TRBV15 to TRBJ1-5; TRBD1 is a possible D gene (5 bases). The CDR3 totals 14 residues. Germline CDR1 LNHNV, CDR2 YYDKDF (reference sequence). V was pared by 5 bases and J by 3 bases, with 11 bases between.

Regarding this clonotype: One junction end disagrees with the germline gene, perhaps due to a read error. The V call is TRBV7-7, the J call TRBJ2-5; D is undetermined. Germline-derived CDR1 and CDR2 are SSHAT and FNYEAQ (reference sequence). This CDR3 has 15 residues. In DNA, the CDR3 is TGTGCTAGCAGCTTATCGCCCTCCCCTAGGGAGACCCAGTACTTC. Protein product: CASSLSPSPRETQYF.

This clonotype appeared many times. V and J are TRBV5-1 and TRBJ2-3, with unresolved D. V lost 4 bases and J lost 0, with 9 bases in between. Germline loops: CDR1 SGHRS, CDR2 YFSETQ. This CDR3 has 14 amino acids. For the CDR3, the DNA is TGCGCCAGCAGCCAGGCTGAAAGCACAGATACGCAGTATTTT. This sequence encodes CASSQAESTDTQYF.

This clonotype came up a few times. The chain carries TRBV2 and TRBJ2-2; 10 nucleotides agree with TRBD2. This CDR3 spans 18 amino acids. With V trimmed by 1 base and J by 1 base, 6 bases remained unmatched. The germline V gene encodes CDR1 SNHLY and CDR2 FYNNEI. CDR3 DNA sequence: TGTGCCAGCAGTGAAGAAGCGCCTAGCGGGAGGAACACCGGGGAGCTGTTTTTT. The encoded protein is CASSEEAPSGRNTGELFF.

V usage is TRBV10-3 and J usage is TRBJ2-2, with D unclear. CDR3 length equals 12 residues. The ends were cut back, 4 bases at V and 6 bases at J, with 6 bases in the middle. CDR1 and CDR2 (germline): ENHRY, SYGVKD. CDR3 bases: TGTGCCATCAGTGGCGACTCCGGGGAGCTGTTTTTT. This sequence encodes CAISGDSGELFF.

The CDR3 DNA reads TGTGCCAGCAGCCAAGATTGGACGGCGGGTACGAATACGCAGTATTTT. This translates into CASSQDWTAGTNTQYF. This chain joins TRBV4-2 and TRBJ2-3; perhaps TRBD2 as D (5 bases). V lost 0 bases, J lost 7 bases, and 17 bases lay in between. The length of the CDR3 is 16 residues. The V gene's germline CDR1 is LGHNA and CDR2 YNFKEQ.

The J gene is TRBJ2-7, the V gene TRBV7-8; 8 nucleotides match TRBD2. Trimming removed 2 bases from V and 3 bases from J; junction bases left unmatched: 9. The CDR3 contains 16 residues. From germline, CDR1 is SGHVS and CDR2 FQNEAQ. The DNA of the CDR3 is TGTGCCAGCAGCTTATTTGTTAGCGGGGCAAACTACGAGCAGTACTTC. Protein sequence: CASSLFVSGANYEQYF. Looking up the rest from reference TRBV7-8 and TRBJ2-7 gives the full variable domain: GAGVSQSPRYKVAKRGQDVALRCDPISGHVSLFWYQQALGQGPEFLTYFQNEAQLDKSGLPSDRFFAERPEGSVSTLKIQRTQQEDSAVYLCASSLFVSGANYEQYFGPGTRLTVT.

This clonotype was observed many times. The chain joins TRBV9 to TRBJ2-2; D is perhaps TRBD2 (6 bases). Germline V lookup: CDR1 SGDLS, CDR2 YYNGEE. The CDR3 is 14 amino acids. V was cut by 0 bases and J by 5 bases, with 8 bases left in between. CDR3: CASSVERVTGELFF. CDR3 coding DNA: TGTGCCAGCAGCGTAGAGCGGGTTACCGGGGAGCTGTTTTTT.

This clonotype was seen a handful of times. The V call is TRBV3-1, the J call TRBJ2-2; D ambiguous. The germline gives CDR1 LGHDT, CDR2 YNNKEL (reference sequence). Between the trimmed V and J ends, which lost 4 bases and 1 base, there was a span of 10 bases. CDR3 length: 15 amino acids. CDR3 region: CASSPRRKNTGELFF. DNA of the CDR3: TGTGCCAGCAGCCCCCGACGGAAGAACACCGGGGAGCTGTTTTTT.

The CDR3 spells CASSPEGTSGLTGELFF. CDR3 nucleotide sequence: TGTGCCAGCAGCCCGGAGGGGACTAGCGGGCTCACCGGGGAGCTGTTTTTT. The genes are TRBV5-6 and TRBJ2-2, with 12 bases fitting TRBD2. The germline gives CDR1 SGHDT, CDR2 YYEEEE. This CDR3 region has 17 residues. V shed 4 bases and J 4 bases; nucleotides not matched to a gene: 8.

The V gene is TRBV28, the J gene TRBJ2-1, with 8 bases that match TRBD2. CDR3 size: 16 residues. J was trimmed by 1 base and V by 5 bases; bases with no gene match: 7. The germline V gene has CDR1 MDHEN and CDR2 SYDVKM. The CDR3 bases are TGTGCCAGCAGTAAAAGGACTAGCATATCCTACAATGAGCAGTTCTTC. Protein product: CASSKRTSISYNEQFF. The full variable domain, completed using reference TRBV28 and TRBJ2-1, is DVKVTQSSRYLVKRTGEKVFLECVQDMDHENMFWYRQDPGLGLRLIYFSYDVKMKEKGDIPEGYSVSREKKERFSLILESASTNQTSMYLCASSKRTSISYNEQFFGPGTRLTVL.